This T cell receptor (beta chain) is from a study of T cell responses to AZD1222 COVID-19 vaccine. CDR1 and CDR2 from the germline V gene are SGHTA and FQGTGA. V shed 6 bases and J shed 5 bases, with 9 bases lying between them. CDR3 length: 12 amino acids. Only in-frame clones appear in the TCRdb table, and some are missing; sequencing was by immunoSEQ multiplex PCR. The sample carries approximately 200,000 clones, 90% to 95% recorded once. In regard to this clone: Its specificity is unknown.

Pooling of second doses given at about 4 or about 12 weeks was done. Study-wide results and caveats: The study reported that nearly half of spike-specific TCRs target unmutated variant regions. Repertoire collection took place solely once the T cell response had peaked.

V usage is TRBV7-3 and J usage is TRBJ2-3; D may be TRBD1 (5 bases). The TCR was taken from an adult who received the AZD1222 COVID-19 vaccine. This specimen consisted of peripheral blood, obtained 28 days after the second AZD1222 dose. The CDR3 sequence: CASRGPGDTQYF. DNA for the CDR3: TGTGCCAGCAGGGGGCCGGGAGATACGCAGTATTTT.